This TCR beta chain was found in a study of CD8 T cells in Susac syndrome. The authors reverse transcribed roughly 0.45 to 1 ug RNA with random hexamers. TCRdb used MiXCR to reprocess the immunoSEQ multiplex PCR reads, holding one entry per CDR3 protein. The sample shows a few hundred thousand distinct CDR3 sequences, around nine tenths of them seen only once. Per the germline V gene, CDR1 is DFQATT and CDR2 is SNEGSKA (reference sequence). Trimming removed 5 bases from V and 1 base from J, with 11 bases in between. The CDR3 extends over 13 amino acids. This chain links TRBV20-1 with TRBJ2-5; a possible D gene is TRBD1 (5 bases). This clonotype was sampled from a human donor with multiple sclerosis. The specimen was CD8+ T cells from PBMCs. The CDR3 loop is CSAWGRTQETQYF. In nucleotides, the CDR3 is TGCAGTGCTTGGGGCAGGACCCAAGAGACCCAGTACTTC.